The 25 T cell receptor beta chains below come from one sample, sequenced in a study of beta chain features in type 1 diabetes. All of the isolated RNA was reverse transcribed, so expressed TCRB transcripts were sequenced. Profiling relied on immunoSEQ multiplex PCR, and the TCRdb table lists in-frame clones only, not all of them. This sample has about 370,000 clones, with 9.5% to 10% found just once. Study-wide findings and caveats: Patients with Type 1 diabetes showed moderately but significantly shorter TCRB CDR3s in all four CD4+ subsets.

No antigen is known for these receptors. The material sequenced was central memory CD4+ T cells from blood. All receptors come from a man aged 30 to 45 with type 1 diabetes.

The CDR3 loop is CASSPTGEDQPQHF. The CDR3 coding sequence is TGTGCCAGCAGTCCTACAGGGGAGGACCAGCCCCAGCATTTT. This rearrangement joins TRBV7-3 to TRBJ1-5; 7 bases match TRBD1. The germline V gene has CDR1 SGHTA and CDR2 FQGTGA. The CDR3 loop spans 14 amino acids. J was trimmed by 7 bases and V by 6 bases; bases with no gene match: 9. The full variable domain, its missing parts supplied by reference TRBV7-3 and TRBJ1-5, is GAGVSQTPSNKVTEKGKYVELRCDPISGHTALYWYRQSLGQGPEFLIYFQGTGAADDSGLPNDRFFAVRPEGSVSTLKIQRTERGDSAVYLCASSPTGEDQPQHFGDGTRLSIL.

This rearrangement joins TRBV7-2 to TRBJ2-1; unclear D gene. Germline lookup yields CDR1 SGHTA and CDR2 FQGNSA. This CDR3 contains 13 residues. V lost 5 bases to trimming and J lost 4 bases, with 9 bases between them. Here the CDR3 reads CASSPRPYNEQFF. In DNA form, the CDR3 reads TGTGCCAGCAGCCCCCGACCTTACAATGAGCAGTTCTTC.

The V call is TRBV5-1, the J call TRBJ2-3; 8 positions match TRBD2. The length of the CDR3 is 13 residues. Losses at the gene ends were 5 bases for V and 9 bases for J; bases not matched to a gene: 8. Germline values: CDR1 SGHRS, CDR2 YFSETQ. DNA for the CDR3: TGCGCCAGCAGTTTAAGCCGGGAGGGAACGCAGTATTTT. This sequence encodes CASSLSREGTQYF.

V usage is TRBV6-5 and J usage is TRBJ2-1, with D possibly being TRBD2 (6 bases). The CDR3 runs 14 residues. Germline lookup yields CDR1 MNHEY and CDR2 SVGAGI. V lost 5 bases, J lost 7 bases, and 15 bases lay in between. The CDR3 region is CASSAYIAENEQFF. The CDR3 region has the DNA TGTGCCAGCAGTGCGTATATAGCGGAGAATGAGCAGTTCTTC.

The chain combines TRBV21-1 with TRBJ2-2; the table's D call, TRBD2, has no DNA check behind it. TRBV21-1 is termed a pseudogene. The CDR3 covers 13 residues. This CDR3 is CASSKADTGELFF. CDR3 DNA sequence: TGTGCCAGCAGCAAAGCCGACACCGGGGAGCTGTTTTTT.

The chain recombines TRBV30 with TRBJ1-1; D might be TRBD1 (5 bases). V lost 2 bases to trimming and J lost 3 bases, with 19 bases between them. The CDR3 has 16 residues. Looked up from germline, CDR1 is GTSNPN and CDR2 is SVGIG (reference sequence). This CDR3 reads CAWSSSTRGGDTEAFF. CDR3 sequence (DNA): TGTGCCTGGAGTTCATCCACCCGGGGGGGGGACACTGAAGCTTTCTTT.

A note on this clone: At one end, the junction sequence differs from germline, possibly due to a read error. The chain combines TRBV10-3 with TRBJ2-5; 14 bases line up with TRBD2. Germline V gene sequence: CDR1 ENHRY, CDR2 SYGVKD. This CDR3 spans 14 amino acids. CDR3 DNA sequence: TGTGCCGCCAAACCGGGACTAGCGGGAGAGGCCCAGTACTTC. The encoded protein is CAAKPGLAGEAQYF.

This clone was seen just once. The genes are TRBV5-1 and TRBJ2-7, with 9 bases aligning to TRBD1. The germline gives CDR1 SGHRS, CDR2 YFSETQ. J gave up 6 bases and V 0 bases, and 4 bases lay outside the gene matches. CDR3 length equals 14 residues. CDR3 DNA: TGCGCCAGCAGCTTGGGGACAGGGGCGCGCGAGCAGTACTTC. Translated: CASSLGTGAREQYF.

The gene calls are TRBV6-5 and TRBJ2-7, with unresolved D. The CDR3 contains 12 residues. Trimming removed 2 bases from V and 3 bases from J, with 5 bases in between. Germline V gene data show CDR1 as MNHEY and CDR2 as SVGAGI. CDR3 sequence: CASSYARYEQYF. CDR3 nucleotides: TGTGCCAGCAGTTACGCACGCTACGAGCAGTACTTC.

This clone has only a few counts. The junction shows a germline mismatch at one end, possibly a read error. The CDR3 nucleotides read TGTGCCACCCGAGGGGGGGGCAAACCCCTGGAAAACTTC. Residues: CATRGGGKPLENF. V usage is TRBV10-3 and J usage is TRBJ2-7, with D perhaps TRBD2 (7 bases). Germline assignment: CDR1 ENHRY and CDR2 SYGVKD. This CDR3 comprises 13 residues.

The CDR3 reads CASSLWTGGDQPQHF. The DNA for the CDR3 is TGCGCCAGCAGCTTGTGGACAGGGGGCGATCAGCCCCAGCATTTT. The chain combines TRBV5-1 with TRBJ1-5, with TRBD1 matching 11 bases. Germline values: CDR1 SGHRS, CDR2 YFSETQ. Germline trimming cut 1 base from V and 5 bases from J; bases unmatched to any gene: 2. This CDR3 is 15 amino acids long.

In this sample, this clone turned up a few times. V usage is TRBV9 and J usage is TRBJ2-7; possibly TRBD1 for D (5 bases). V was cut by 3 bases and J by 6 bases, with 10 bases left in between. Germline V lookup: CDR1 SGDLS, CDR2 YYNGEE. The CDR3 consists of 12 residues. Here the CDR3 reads CASSAGSREQYF. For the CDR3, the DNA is TGTGCCAGCAGCGCAGGGTCTCGCGAGCAGTACTTC.

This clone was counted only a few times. DNA for the CDR3: TGTGCCAGCGCCCCCACAGGAAACTATGGCTACACCTTC. Translated: CASAPTGNYGYTF. The chain recombines TRBV27 with TRBJ1-2; possible D gene TRBD1, 5 bases. Germline lookup yields CDR1 MNHEY and CDR2 SMNVEV (reference sequence). The CDR3 has 13 residues. Trimming left V 8 bases short and J 2 bases short, with 12 bases between.

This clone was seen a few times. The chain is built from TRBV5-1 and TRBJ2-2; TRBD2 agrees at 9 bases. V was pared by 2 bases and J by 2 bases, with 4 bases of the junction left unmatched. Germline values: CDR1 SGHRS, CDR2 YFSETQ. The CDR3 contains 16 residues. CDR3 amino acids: CASSFLTSGNTGELFF. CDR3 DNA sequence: TGCGCCAGCAGCTTCTTGACTAGCGGAAACACCGGGGAGCTGTTTTTT. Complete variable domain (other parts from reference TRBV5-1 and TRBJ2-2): KAGVTQTPRYLIKTRGQQVTLSCSPISGHRSVSWYQQTPGQGLQFLFEYFSETQRNKGNFPGRFSGRQFSNSRSEMNVSTLELGDSALYLCASSFLTSGNTGELFFGEGSRLTVL.

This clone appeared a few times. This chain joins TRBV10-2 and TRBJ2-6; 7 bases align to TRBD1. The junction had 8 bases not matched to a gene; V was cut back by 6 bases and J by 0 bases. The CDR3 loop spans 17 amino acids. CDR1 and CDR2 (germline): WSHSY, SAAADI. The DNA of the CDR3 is TGCGCCAGCAGATGGGGTCAGGGGGTCTCTGGGGCCAACGTCCTGACTTTC. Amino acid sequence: CASRWGQGVSGANVLTF.

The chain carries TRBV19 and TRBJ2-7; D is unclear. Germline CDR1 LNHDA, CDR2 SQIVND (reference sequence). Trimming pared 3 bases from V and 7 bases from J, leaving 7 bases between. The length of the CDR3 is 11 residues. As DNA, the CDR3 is TGTGCCAGTAGTATGGGGTCGGAGCAGTACTTC. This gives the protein CASSMGSEQYF.

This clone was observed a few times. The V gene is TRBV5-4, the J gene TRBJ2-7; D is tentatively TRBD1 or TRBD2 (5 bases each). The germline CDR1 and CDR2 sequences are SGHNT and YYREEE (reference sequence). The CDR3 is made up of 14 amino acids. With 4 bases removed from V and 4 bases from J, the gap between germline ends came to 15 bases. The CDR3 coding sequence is TGTGCCAGCAGCCAAGCGGACACCGCTTACGAGCAGTACTTC. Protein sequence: CASSQADTAYEQYF.

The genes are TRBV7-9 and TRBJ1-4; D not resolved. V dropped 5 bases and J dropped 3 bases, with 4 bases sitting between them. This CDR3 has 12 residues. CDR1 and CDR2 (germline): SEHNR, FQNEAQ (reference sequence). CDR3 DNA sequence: TGTGCCAGCAGCCTACCTAATGAAAAACTGTTTTTT. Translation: CASSLPNEKLFF.

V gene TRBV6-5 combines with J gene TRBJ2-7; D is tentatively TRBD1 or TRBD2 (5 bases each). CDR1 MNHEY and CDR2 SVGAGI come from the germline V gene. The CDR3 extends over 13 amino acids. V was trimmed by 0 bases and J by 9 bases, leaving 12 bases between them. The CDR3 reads CASSYSRDGGQYF. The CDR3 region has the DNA TGTGCCAGCAGTTACTCACGGGACGGTGGGCAGTACTTC.

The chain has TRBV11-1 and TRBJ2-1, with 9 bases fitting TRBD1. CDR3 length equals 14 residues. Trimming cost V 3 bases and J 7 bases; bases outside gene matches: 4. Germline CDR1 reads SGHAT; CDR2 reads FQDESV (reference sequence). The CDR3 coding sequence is TGTGCCAGCAGCTTTACAGGGGGCAGGAATGAGCAGTTCTTC. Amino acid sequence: CASSFTGGRNEQFF.

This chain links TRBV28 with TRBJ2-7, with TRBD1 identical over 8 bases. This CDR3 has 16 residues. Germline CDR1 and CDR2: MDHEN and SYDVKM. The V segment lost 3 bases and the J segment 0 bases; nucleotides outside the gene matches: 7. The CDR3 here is CASSFLTGGNSYEQYF. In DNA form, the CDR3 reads TGTGCCAGCAGTTTCCTTACAGGGGGTAACTCCTACGAGCAGTACTTC.

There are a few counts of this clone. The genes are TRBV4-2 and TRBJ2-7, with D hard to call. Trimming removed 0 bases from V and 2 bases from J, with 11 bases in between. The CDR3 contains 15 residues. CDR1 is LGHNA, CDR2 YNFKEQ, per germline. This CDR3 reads CASSQEGFTTYEQYF. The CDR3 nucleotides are TGTGCCAGCAGCCAAGAGGGCTTCACCACCTACGAGCAGTACTTC.

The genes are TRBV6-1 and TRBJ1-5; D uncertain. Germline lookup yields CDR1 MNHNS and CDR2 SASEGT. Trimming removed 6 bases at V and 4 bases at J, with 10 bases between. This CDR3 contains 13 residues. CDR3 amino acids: CASRAFRNQPQHF. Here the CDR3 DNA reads TGTGCCAGCAGGGCGTTCCGGAATCAGCCCCAGCATTTT.

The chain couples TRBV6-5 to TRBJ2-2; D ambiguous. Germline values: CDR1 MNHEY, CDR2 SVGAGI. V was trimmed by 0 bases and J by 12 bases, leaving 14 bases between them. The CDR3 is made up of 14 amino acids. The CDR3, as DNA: TGTGCCAGCAGTTACTCCGCAGGTTTGGGGAAGCTGTTTTTT. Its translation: CASSYSAGLGKLFF.

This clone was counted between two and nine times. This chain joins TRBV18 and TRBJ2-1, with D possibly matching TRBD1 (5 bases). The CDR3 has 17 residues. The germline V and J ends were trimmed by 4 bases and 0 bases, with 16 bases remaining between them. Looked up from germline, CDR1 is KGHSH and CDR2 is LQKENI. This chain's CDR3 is CASSQLARASSYNEQFF. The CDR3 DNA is TGTGCCAGCTCACAGTTAGCCAGGGCGAGCTCCTACAATGAGCAGTTCTTC.